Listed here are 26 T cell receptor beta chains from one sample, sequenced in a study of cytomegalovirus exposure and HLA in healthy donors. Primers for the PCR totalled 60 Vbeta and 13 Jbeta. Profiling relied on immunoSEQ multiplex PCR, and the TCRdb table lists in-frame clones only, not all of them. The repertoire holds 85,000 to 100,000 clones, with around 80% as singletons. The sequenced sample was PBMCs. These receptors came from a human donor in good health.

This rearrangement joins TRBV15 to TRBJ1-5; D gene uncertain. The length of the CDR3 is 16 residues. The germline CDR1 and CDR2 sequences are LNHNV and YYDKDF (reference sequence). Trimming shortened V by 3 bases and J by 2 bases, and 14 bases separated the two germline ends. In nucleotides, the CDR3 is TGTGCCACCAGCAGGATCGCAGGCACGGGCAATCAGCCCCAGCATTTT. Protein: CATSRIAGTGNQPQHF.

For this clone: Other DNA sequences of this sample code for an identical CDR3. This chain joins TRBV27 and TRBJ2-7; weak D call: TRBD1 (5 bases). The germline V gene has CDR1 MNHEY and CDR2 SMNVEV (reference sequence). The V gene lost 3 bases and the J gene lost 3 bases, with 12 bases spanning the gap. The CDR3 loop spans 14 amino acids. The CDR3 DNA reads TGTGCCAGCAGTTTCTCTACCCAGGGCTACGAGCAGTACTTC. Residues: CASSFSTQGYEQYF.

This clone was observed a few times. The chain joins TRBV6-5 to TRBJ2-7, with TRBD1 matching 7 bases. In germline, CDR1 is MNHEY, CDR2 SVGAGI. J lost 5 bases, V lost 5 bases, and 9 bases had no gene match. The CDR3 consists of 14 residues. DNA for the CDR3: TGTGCCAGCAGTCGAAGGACAGGTGGCAACGAGCAGTACTTC. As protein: CASSRRTGGNEQYF.

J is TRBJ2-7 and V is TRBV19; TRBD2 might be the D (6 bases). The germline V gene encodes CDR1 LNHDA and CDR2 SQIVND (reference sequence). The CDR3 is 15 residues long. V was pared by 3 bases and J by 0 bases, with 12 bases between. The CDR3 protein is CASSIQWTTSYEQYF. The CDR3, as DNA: TGTGCCAGTAGTATTCAATGGACTACCTCCTACGAGCAGTACTTC.

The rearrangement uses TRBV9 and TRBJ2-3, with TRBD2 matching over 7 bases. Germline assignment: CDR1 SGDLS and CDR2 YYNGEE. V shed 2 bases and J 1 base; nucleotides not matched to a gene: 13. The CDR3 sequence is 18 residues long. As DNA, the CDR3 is TGTGCCAGCAGCGTTGCATCCGGCCGGAGCGGGGGCACAGATACGCAGTATTTT. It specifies CASSVASGRSGGTDTQYF. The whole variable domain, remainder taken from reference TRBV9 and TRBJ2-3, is DSGVTQTPKHLITATGQRVTLRCSPRSGDLSVYWYQQSLDQGLQFLIQYYNGEERAKGNILERFSAQQFPDLHSELNLSSLELGDSALYFCASSVASGRSGGTDTQYFGPGTRLTVL.

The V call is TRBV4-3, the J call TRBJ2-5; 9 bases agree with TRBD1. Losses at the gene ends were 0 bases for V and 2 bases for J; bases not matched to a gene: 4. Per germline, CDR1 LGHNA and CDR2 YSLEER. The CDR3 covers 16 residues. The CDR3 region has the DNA TGCGCCAGCAGCCAAGATCCGACAGGGGGGCAAGAGACCCAGTACTTC. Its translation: CASSQDPTGGQETQYF.

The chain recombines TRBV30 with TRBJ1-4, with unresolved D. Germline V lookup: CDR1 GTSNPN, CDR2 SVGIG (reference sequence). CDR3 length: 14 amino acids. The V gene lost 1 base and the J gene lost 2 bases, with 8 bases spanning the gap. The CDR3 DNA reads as TGTGCCTGGAGTGGCGGCCCGACTAATGAAAAACTGTTTTTT. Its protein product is CAWSGGPTNEKLFF.

The CDR3 bases are TGTGCCAGCTCACCTAAACCCGGGGGAGTTGAAGCTTTCTTT. Amino acids: CASSPKPGGVEAFF. This chain connects TRBV18 to TRBJ1-1; the D gene is possibly TRBD1 (5 bases). Per the germline V gene, CDR1 is KGHSH and CDR2 is LQKENI. V dropped 3 bases and J dropped 7 bases, with 15 bases sitting between them. This CDR3 spans 14 amino acids. Combining the CDR3 with reference TRBV18 and TRBJ1-1 gives the whole variable domain NAGVMQNPRHLVRRRGQEARLRCSPMKGHSHVYWYRQLPEEGLKFMVYLQKENIIDESGMPKERFSAEFPKEGPSILRIQQVVRGDSAAYFCASSPKPGGVEAFFGQGTRLTVV.

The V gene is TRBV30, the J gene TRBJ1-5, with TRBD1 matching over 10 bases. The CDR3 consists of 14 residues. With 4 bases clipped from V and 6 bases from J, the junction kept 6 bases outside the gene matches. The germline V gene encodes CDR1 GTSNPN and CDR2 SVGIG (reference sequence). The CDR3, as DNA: TGTGCCTGGACAGCGGGACAGGGGTTTCAGCCCCAGCATTTT. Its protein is CAWTAGQGFQPQHF.

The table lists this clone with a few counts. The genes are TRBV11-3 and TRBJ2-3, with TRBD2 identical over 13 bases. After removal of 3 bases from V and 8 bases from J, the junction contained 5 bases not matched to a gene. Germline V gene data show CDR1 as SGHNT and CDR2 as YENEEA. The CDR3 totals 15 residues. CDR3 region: CASSLGTSGMGTQYF. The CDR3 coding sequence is TGTGCCAGCAGCTTGGGGACTAGCGGGATGGGTACGCAGTATTTT.

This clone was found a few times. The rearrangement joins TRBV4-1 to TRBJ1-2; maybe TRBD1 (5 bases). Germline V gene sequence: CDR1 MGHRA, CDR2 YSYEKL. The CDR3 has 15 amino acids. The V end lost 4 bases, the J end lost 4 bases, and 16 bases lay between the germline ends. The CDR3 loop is CASSRSGGGLYGYTF. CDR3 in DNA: TGCGCCAGCAGCCGCTCCGGGGGAGGCCTCTATGGCTACACCTTC.

CDR3 residues: CASSVMTGGTEAFF. As DNA, the CDR3 is TGTGCCAGCAGCGTAATGACAGGGGGCACTGAAGCTTTCTTT. The J gene is TRBJ1-1, the V gene TRBV9; 9 bases align to TRBD1. Germline assignment: CDR1 SGDLS and CDR2 YYNGEE. The CDR3 length is 14 residues. J lost 4 bases, V lost 1 base, and 2 bases had no gene match. Looking up the rest from reference TRBV9 and TRBJ1-1 gives the full variable domain: DSGVTQTPKHLITATGQRVTLRCSPRSGDLSVYWYQQSLDQGLQFLIQYYNGEERAKGNILERFSAQQFPDLHSELNLSSLELGDSALYFCASSVMTGGTEAFFGQGTRLTVV.

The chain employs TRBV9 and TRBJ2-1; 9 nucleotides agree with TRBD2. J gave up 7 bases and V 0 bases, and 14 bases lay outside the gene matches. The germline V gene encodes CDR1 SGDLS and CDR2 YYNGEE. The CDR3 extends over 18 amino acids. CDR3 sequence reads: CASSVGGSGSFGGNEQFF. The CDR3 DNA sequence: TGTGCCAGCAGCGTAGGCGGTAGCGGGAGCTTCGGGGGAAATGAGCAGTTCTTC.

The DNA for the CDR3 is TGTGCCAGCAGCGTAGATCCAGCGGGGGGTGCCAAAGATACGCAGTATTTT. Residues: CASSVDPAGGAKDTQYF. The chain combines TRBV9 with TRBJ2-3, with 9 bases that match TRBD2. Germline-derived CDR1 and CDR2 are SGDLS and YYNGEE. The CDR3 length is 17 residues. The junction had 10 bases not matched to a gene; V was cut back by 0 bases and J by 5 bases.

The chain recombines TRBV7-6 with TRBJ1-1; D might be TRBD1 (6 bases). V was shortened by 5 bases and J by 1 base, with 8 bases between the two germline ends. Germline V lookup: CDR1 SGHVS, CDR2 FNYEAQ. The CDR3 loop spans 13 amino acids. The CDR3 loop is CASSRTANTEAFF. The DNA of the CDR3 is TGTGCCAGCAGCCGGACAGCGAACACTGAAGCTTTCTTT.

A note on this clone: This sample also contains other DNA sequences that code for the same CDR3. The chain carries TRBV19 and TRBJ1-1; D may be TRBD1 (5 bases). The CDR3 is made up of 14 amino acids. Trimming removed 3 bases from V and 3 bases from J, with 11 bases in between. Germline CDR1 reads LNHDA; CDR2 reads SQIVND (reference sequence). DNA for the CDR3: TGTGCCAGTAGTATCGGGGGACGGGACACTGAAGCTTTCTTT. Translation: CASSIGGRDTEAFF. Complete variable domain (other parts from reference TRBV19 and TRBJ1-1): DGGITQSPKYLFRKEGQNVTLSCEQNLNHDAMYWYRQDPGQGLRLIYYSQIVNDFQKGDIAEGYSVSREKKESFPLTVTSAQKNPTAFYLCASSIGGRDTEAFFGQGTRLTVV.

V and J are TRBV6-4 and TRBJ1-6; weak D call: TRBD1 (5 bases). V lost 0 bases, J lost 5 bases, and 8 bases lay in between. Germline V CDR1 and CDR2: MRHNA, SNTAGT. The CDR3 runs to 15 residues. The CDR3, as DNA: TGTGCCAGCAGTGACTCGGCAGGGAATAATTCACCCCTCCACTTT. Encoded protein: CASSDSAGNNSPLHF.

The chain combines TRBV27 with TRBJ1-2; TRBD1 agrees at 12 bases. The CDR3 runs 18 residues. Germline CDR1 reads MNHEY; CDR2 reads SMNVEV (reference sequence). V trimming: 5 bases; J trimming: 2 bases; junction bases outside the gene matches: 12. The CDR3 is CASSGSGDRGPSNYGYTF. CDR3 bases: TGTGCCAGCAGTGGGTCCGGGGACAGGGGGCCGTCAAACTATGGCTACACCTTC.

The CDR3 coding sequence is TGTGCCAGCAGCCGCCGAGGACAGGGAGAACGGGGCTACACCTTC. Amino acids: CASSRRGQGERGYTF. V and J are TRBV14 and TRBJ1-2; TRBD1 agrees at 8 bases. The CDR3 runs to 15 residues. The V and J ends lost 4 bases and 8 bases, in that order; junction bases with no gene match: 12. CDR1 and CDR2 (germline): SGHDN, FVKESK. The entire variable domain, with the rest obtained from reference TRBV14 and TRBJ1-2, is as follows: EAGVTQFPSHSVIEKGQTVTLRCDPISGHDNLYWYRRVMGKEIKFLLHFVKESKQDESGMPNNRFLAERTGGTYSTLKVQPAELEDSGVYFCASSRRGQGERGYTFGSGTRLTVV.

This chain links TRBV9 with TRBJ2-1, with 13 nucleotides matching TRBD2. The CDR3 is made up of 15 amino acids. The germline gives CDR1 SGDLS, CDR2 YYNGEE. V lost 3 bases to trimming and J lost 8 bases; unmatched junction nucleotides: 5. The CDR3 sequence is CASSGTSGGGHEQFF. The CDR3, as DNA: TGTGCCAGCAGCGGAACTAGCGGGGGGGGCCATGAGCAGTTCTTC.

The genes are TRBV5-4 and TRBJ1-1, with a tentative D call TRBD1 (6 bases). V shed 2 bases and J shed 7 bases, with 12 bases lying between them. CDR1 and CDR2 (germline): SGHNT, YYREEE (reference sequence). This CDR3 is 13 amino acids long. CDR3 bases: TGTGCCAGCAGCTTTCCAGGGGTCGGTGAAGCTTTCTTT. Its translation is CASSFPGVGEAFF.

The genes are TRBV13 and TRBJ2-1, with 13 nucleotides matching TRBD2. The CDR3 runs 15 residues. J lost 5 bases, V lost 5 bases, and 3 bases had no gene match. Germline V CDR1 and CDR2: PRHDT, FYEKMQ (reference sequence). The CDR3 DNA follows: TGTGCCAGCAGCCCGGGACTAGCGGGGAACAATGAGCAGTTCTTC. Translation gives CASSPGLAGNNEQFF.

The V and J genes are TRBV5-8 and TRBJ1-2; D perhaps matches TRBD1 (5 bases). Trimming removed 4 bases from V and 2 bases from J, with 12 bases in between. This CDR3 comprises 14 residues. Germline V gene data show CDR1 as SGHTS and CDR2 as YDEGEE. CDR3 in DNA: TGTGCCAGCAGCCGGACACTCGTAAACTATGGCTACACCTTC. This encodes CASSRTLVNYGYTF.

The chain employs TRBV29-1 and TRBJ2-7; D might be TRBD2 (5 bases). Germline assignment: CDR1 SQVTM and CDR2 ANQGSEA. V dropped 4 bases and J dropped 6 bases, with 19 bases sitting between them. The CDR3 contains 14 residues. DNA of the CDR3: TGCAGCGTTGGAGGGCTCGGGAATATGGGCGAGCAGTACTTC. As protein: CSVGGLGNMGEQYF.

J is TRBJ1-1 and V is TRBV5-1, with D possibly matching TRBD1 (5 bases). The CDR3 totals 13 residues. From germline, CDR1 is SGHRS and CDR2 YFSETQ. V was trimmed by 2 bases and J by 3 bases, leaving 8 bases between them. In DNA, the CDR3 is TGCGCCAGCAGCTTCGGGGGTTACACTGAAGCTTTCTTT. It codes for CASSFGGYTEAFF.

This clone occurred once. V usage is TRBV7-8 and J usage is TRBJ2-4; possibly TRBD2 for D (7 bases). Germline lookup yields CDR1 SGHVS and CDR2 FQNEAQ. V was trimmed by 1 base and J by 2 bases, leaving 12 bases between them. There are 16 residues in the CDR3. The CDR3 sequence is CASSLVGGASKNIQYF. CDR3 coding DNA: TGTGCCAGCAGCTTAGTAGGGGGGGCTTCCAAAAACATTCAGTACTTC. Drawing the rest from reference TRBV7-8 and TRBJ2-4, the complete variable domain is GAGVSQSPRYKVAKRGQDVALRCDPISGHVSLFWYQQALGQGPEFLTYFQNEAQLDKSGLPSDRFFAERPEGSVSTLKIQRTQQEDSAVYLCASSLVGGASKNIQYFGAGTRLSVL.